The source of this T cell receptor beta chain is a study of beta chain features in type 1 diabetes (dated 2018 in TCRdb). Concerning the study at large: No differences in mean age, gender distribution, total cell number or subset yield were found between patients and healthy donors. A total of roughly 99 million sorted cells were examined across all samples, and the number of cells per subset was strongly correlated with RNA yield. Regulatory and stem cell-like memory subsets were obtained from only 8 patients and about eight healthy donors, while naive and central memory subsets were obtained from all 30 or so donors. In the study, recently diagnosed type 1 diabetes patients and matched healthy donors were compared on the TCRB repertoires of their sorted circulating CD4+ T cell subsets.

From each donor, a single peripheral blood sample of approximately 110 mL on average was drawn into heparinised tubes. Using a panel that included CD45RO, CCR7, CD25, CD127, CD95 and CD27, naive, central memory, regulatory and stem cell-like memory CD4+ T cells were sorted on a BD FACSAria II. A purity above 98% was achieved for all sorted populations. Right away, PBMCs were isolated by Lymphoprep density gradient centrifugation and were stained directly, with no culture step. Samples were stained and sorted in pairs, with one healthy donor and one patient per experiment, so that batch effects were minimized. The entire amount of isolated RNA was reverse transcribed using the High Capacity cDNA Reverse Transcription Kit, so the sequenced TCRB transcripts were expressed ones. Deep immunoSEQ sequencing was performed on naive, central memory and regulatory T cell samples, with an average of approximately 3.9 million total reads per sample. Sorted cells were lysed in RLT buffer, and RNA was extracted using DNase-treated RNeasy Micro or Mini kits according to cell number. To prevent cross-contamination, every cell subset was processed on its own, while patient and healthy donor samples were processed together. TCRB sequences were amplified from cDNA with the immunoSEQ multiplex PCR, producing 87-bp fragments spanning the CDR3 region. The amplicons were sequenced using the Illumina HiSeq platform. Under the source paper's analysis protocol: Synthetic template baselines were used to correct PCR bias computationally, reads within Hamming distance 2 were collapsed, and singletons that could not be merged were discarded. Reads were aligned to IMGT to assign V, D and J genes, CDR3 length, and insertions or deletions at six rearrangement sites. Within each subset, clonotype counts were normalized to the number of sorted cells before true diversity and Gini coefficients were calculated with the tcR R package. The overlap coefficient, calculated on TCRB nucleotide sequences, was used to quantify repertoire sharing. Out-of-frame TCRB sequences from naive cells were analyzed to stand in for the pre-selection repertoire. The table was pulled from immuneACCESS by TCRdb, which kept in-frame rearrangements only. Such tables lose some clones; where checked, under half of the loss comes from unresolved V genes, and the rest has no known cause. V and J calls and clone size are as listed in that table; D and trimming were resolved from the DNA. A total of about 360,000 clones appear in this sample, around 12% of them only once. Around 0.02% of the sample rests with the top ten.

The research as a whole found: Because the HLA sub-analyses included only small numbers of individuals, any influence of HLA type on TCRB rearrangement was left unresolved. At VDJ recombination sites, patients with type 1 diabetes made fewer insertions and deleted more nucleotides, a pattern implying thymic rearrangement abnormalities. Because cDNA rather than genomic DNA was sequenced, highly expressing activated cells could have been over-represented, although no difference in activation and CD3 levels was found between groups. A moderate but significant shortening of TCRB CDR3 length was observed in type 1 diabetes patients in all four CD4+ subsets. Naive, central memory and regulatory TCRB repertoires appeared more similar among patients than among healthy donors. PCR might favor shorter templates, but patient and control samples were amplified and corrected together, so any skew would affect both groups equally.

Looking up the germline V gene yields CDR1 SGHVS and CDR2 FQNEAQ. Trimming at the junction amounts to 10 bases on V and 2 bases on J, and the germline ends lie 14 bases apart. Measured from the cysteine to the phenylalanine, the CDR3 is 13 residues long. Kept here is only the CDR3 DNA, which spans 39 bases and is read in frame from base 1. Details on this clone: Its antigen is still unknown. No base quality information exists; no much larger clone differs at one position.

The V and J genes are TRBV7-8 and TRBJ1-1, and perhaps TRBD1 as D gene, on 6 matching bases. This sequence originates from a man younger than 30 in good health. Sequencing was done on a sample of naive CD4+ T cells from blood. Taken with the paper, the label for cell subset or site translates to: true naive CD4+ T cells. CDR3 protein: CATEWGGNTEAFF. The nucleotide sequence reads as follows: TGTGCCACCGAATGGGGGGGCAACACTGAAGCTTTCTTT.